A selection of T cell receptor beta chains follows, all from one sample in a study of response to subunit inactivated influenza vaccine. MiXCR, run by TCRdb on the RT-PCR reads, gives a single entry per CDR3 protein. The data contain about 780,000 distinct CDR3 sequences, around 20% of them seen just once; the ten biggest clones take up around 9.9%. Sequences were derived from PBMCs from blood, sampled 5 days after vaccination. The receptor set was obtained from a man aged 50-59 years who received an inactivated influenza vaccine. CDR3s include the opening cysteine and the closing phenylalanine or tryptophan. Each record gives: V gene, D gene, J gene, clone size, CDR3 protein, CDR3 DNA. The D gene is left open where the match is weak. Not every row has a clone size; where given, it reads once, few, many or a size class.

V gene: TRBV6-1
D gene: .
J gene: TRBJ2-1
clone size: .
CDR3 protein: CASNPERSGDNEQFF
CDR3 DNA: TGTGCCAGCAACCCCGAGCGGTCAGGGGACAATGAGCAGTTCTTC

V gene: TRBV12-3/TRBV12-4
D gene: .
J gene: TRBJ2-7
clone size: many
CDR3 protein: CASSLGQWGEQYF
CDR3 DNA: TGTGCCAGCAGTTTAGGTCAATGGGGCGAGCAGTACTTC

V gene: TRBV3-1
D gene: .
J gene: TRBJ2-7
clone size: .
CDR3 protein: CASSQSPRYEQYF
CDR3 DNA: TGTGCCAGCAGCCAATCGCCCCGCTACGAGCAGTACTTC

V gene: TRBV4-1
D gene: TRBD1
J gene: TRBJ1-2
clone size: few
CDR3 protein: CASSPRYQGASYGYTF
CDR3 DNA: TGCGCCAGCAGCCCGCGATACCAGGGGGCCAGCTATGGCTACACCTTC

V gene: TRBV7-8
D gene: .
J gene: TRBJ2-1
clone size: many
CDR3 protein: CASSFGTTYNEQFF
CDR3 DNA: TGTGCCAGCAGCTTCGGGACCACGTACAATGAGCAGTTCTTC

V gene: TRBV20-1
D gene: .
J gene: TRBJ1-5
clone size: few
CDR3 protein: CSARDRDNVFNQPQHF
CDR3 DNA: TGCAGTGCTAGAGACCGGGACAACGTTTTTAATCAGCCCCAGCATTTT

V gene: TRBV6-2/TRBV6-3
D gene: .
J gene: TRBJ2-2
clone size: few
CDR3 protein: CASSGVTGELFF
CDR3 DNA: TGTGCCAGCAGTGGCGTCACCGGGGAGCTGTTTTTT

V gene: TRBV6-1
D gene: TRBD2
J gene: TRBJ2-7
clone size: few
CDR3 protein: CASSHTSGSMYEQYF
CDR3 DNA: TGTGCCAGCAGTCATACTAGCGGGAGTATGTACGAGCAGTACTTC

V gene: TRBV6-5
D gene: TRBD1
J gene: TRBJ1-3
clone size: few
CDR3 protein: CASSYSRQGAFGNTIYF
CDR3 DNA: TGTGCCAGCAGTTACTCGAGACAGGGGGCTTTTGGAAACACCATATATTTT

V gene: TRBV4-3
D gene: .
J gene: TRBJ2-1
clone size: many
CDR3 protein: CASSQATGGLYNEQFF
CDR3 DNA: TGCGCCAGCAGCCAAGCCACGGGGGGCCTGTACAATGAGCAGTTCTTC

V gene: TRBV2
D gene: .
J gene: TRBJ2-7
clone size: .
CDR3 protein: CASSERGFPYEQYF
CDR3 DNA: TGTGCCAGCAGTGAACGGGGCTTTCCCTACGAGCAGTACTTC

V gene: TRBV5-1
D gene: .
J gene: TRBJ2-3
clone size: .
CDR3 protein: CASSDDKLRTDTQYF
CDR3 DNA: TGCGCCAGCAGCGACGACAAACTACGCACAGATACGCAGTATTTT

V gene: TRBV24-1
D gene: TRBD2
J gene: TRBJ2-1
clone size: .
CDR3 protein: CATRLAGNNEQFF
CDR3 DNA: TGTGCCACCAGACTAGCGGGTAACAATGAGCAGTTCTTC

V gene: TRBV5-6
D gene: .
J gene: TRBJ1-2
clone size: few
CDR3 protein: CASSSRVMDGYTF
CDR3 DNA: TGTGCCAGCAGCTCCAGGGTGATGGATGGCTACACCTTC

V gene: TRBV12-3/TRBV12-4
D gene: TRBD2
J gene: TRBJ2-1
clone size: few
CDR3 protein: CASSLQTSGGGEQFF
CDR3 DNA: TGTGCCAGCAGTCTTCAGACTAGCGGGGGGGGAGAGCAGTTCTTC

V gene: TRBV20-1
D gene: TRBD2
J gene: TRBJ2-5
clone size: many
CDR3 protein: CSARPMTSGVGETQYF
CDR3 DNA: TGCAGTGCTCGCCCCATGACTAGCGGGGTAGGAGAGACCCAGTACTTC

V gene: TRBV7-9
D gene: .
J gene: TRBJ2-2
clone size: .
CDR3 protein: CASFRDTGELFF
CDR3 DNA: TGTGCCAGCTTCCGAGACACCGGGGAGCTGTTTTTT

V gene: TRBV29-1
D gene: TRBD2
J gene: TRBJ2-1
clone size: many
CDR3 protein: CSVEASLAGVGTYNEQFF
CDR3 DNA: TGCAGCGTTGAAGCTTCACTAGCGGGAGTAGGGACCTACAATGAGCAGTTCTTC

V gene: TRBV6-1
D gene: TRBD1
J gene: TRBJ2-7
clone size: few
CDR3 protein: CASSGKPGQRYEQYF
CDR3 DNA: TGTGCCAGCAGCGGGAAACCGGGACAGAGATACGAGCAGTACTTC

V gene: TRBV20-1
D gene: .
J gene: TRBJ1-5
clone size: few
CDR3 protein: CSARPNRVSNQPQHF
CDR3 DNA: TGCAGTGCTAGACCCAACAGGGTTAGCAATCAGCCCCAGCATTTT

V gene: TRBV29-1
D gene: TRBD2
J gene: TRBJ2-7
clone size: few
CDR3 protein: CSVGEGRNEQYF
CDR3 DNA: TGCAGCGTTGGGGAGGGTAGGAACGAGCAGTACTTC

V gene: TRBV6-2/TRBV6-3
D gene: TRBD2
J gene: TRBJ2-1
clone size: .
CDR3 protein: CASSYSGHSSGDSYNEQFF
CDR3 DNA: TGTGCCAGCAGTTACTCGGGACATTCTAGCGGGGACTCCTACAATGAGCAGTTCTTC

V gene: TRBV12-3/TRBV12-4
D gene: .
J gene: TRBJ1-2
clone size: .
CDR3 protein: CASSFAGGGNYGYTF
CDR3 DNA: TGTGCCAGCAGTTTTGCGGGTGGGGGAAACTATGGCTACACCTTC

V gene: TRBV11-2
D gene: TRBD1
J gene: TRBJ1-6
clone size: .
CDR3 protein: CASSFGQGPSPLHF
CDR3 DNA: TGTGCCAGCAGCTTCGGACAGGGGCCCTCACCCCTCCACTTT

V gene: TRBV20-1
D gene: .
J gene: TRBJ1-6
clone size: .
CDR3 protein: CSARDTRGNSPLHF
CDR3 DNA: TGCAGTGCTAGAGATACGAGAGGGAATTCACCCCTCCACTTT

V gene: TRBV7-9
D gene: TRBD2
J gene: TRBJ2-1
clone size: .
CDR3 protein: CASSPGLAGPPNNEQFF
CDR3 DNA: TGTGCCAGCAGTCCCGGACTAGCGGGTCCCCCCAACAATGAGCAGTTCTTC

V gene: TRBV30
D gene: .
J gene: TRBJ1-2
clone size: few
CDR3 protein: CAWTPGGSVGYTF
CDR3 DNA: TGTGCCTGGACCCCGGGGGGGAGCGTTGGCTACACCTTC

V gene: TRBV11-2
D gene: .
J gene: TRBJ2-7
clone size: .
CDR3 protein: CASRHGNEQYF
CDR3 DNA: TGTGCCAGCAGACATGGGAACGAGCAGTACTTC

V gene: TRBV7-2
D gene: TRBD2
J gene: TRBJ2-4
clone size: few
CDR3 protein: CASRPGLAENIQYF
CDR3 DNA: TGTGCCAGCAGACCGGGACTAGCGGAAAACATTCAGTACTTC

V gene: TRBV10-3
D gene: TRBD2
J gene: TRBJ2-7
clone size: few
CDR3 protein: CAISVAGGPYEQYF
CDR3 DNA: TGTGCCATCAGTGTAGCGGGAGGGCCCTACGAGCAGTACTTC

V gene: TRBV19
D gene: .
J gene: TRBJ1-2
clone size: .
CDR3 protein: CACRGWNYGYTF
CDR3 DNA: TGTGCCTGCAGGGGATGGAACTATGGCTACACCTTC

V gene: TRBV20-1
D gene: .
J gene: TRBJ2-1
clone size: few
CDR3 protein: CSARIGEGTYNEQFF
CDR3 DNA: TGCAGTGCTAGAATAGGGGAAGGGACCTACAATGAGCAGTTCTTC

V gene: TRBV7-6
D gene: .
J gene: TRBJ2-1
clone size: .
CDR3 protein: CASAQGAYEQFF
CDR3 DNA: TGTGCCAGCGCCCAAGGGGCCTATGAGCAGTTCTTC

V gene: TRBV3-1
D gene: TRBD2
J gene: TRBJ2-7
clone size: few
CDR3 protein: CASSQTSGGFYEQYF
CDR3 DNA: TGTGCCAGCAGCCAAACTAGCGGGGGATTCTACGAGCAGTACTTC

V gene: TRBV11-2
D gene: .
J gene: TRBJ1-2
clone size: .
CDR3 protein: CASSPTQGSYGYTF
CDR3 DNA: TGTGCCAGCAGCCCCACTCAGGGAAGCTATGGCTACACCTTC

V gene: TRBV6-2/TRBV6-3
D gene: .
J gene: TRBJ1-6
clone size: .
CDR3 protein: CASSYVAYPSPLHF
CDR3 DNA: TGTGCCAGCAGTTACGTGGCCTACCCTTCACCCCTCCACTTT

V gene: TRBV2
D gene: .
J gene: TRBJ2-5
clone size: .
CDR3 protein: CASLKVRETQYF
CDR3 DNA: TGTGCCAGCTTAAAGGTCCGTGAGACCCAGTACTTC

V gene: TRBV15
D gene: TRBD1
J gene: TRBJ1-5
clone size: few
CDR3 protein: CATSRRGQGRNQPQHF
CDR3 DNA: TGTGCCACCAGCAGGAGGGGACAGGGGAGGAATCAGCCCCAGCATTTT

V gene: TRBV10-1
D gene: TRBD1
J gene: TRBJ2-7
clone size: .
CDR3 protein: CASLRGQGHSYEQYF
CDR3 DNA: TGCGCCAGCCTCAGGGGACAGGGTCATTCCTACGAGCAGTACTTC

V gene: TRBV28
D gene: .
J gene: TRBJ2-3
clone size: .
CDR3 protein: CASSLLRGWIGDTQYF
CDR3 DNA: TGTGCCAGCAGTTTATTGAGGGGTTGGATTGGAGATACGCAGTATTTT

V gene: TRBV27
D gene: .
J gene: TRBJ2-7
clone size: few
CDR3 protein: CASSSGIRGYEQYF
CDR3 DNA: TGTGCCAGCAGTTCAGGGATCCGAGGGTACGAGCAGTACTTC

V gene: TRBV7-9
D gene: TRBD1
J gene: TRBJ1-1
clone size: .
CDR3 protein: CASSGGEGEAFF
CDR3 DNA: TGTGCCAGCTCAGGGGGCGAGGGTGAAGCTTTCTTT

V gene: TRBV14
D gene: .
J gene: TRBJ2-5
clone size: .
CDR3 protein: CASSWDLETQYF
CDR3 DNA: TGTGCCAGCAGCTGGGACTTAGAGACCCAGTACTTC

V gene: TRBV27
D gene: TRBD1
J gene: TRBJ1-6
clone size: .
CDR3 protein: CASALGGQGNSPLHF
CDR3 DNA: TGTGCCAGCGCTTTGGGGGGACAGGGGAATTCACCCCTCCACTTT

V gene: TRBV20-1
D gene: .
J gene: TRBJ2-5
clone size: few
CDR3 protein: CSAWWGHQETQYF
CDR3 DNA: TGCAGCGCCTGGTGGGGTCACCAAGAGACCCAGTACTTC

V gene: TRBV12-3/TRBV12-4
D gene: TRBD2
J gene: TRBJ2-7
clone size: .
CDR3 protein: CASSPASGSFEQYF
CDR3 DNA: TGTGCCAGCAGTCCCGCTAGCGGGTCTTTCGAGCAGTACTTC

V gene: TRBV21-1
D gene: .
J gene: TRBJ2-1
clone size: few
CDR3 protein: CASSKAGASYNEQFF
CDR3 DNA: TGTGCCAGCAGCAAAGCGGGAGCTTCTTACAATGAGCAGTTCTTC

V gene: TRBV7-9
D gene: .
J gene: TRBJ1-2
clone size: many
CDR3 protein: CASSLAEGYGYTF
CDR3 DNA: TGTGCCAGCAGTTTAGCGGAGGGATATGGCTACACCTTC

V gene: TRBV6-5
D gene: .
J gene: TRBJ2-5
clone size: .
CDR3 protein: CAIGTEQETQYF
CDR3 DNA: TGTGCCATTGGGACGGAGCAAGAGACCCAGTACTTC

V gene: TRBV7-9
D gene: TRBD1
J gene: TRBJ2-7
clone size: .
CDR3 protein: CASSLVAWLTGGDEQYF
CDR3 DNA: TGTGCCAGCAGCTTAGTGGCTTGGTTGACAGGGGGAGACGAGCAGTACTTC

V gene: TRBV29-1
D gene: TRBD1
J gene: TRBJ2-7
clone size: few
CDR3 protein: CSIGQDYEQYF
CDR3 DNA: TGCAGCATTGGACAGGACTACGAGCAGTACTTC

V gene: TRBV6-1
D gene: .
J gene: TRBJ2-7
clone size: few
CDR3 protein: CASRRTDSYEQYF
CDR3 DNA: TGTGCCAGCAGACGGACAGACTCCTACGAGCAGTACTTC

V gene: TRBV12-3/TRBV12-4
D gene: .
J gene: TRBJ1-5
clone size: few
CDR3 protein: CASSFSRSGAQPQHF
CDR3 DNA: TGTGCCAGCAGTTTCAGCAGGTCGGGGGCTCAGCCCCAGCATTTT